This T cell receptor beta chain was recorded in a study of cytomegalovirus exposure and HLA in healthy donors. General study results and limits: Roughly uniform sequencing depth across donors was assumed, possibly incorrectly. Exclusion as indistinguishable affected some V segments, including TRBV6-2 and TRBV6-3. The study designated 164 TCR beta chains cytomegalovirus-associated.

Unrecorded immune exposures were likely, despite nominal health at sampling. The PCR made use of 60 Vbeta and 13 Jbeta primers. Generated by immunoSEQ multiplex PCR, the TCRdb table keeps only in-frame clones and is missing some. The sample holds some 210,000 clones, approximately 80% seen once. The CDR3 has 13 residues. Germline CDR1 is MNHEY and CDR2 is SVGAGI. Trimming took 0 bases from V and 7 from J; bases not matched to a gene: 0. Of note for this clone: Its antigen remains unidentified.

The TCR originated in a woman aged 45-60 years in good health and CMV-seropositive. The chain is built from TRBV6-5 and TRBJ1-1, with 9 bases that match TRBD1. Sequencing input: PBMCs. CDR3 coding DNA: TGTGCCAGCAGTTACTCGGACAGGGGTGAAGCTTTCTTT. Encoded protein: CASSYSDRGEAFF.